This TCR beta chain was sequenced during a study of radiation and T cells in renal cell carcinoma. Documented time point: blood 2 weeks post-SBRT. The treatment is: 15 Gy SBRT to primary tumor, nephrectomy 4 weeks later. TCRdb keeps only in-frame clones here, not all; method: immunoSEQ multiplex PCR. The profile shows about 130,000 clones, 88% of them singletons. Germline CDR1 SEHNR, CDR2 FQNEAQ (reference sequence). V lost 5 bases and J lost 1, with 12 bases in between. The CDR3 runs 14 residues. The sample consisted of blood, taken from a patient whose treatment included radiotherapy and nephrectomy. This TCR was recovered from a woman aged 70-85 years with renal cell carcinoma. The chain has TRBV7-9 and TRBJ2-7, with D perhaps matching TRBD1 or TRBD2 (5 bases each). Here the CDR3 reads CASSRLGTSYEQYF. The DNA for the CDR3 is TGTGCCAGCAGCCGCTTAGGGACGTCCTACGAGCAGTACTTC.